The 3 T cell receptor beta chains presented below share a single source sample, sequenced in a study of T cell responses to AZD1222 COVID-19 vaccine. Measured with immunoSEQ multiplex PCR; TCRdb has only the in-frame clones, and not every one. The sample lists under 150,000 clones, roughly 90% occurring once. The source was peripheral blood, collected 28 days after the second AZD1222 dose. Receptors originate from an adult who received the AZD1222 COVID-19 vaccine.

The chain recombines TRBV30 with TRBJ1-6, with D uncertain. The CDR3 covers 13 residues. CDR1 GTSNPN and CDR2 SVGIG come from the germline V gene (reference sequence). Trimming removed 5 bases at V and 7 bases at J, with 12 bases between. For the CDR3, the DNA is TGTGCCTGGGGGGTTGTGGGAAATTCACCCCTCCACTTT. It codes for CAWGVVGNSPLHF. Supplemented by reference TRBV30 and TRBJ1-6, the full variable domain reads SQTIHQWPATLVQPVGSPLSLECTVEGTSNPNLYWYRQAAGRGLQLLFYSVGIGQISSEVPQNLSASRPQDRQFILSSKKLLLSDSGFYLCAWGVVGNSPLHFGNGTRLTVT.

Only one count was recorded for this clone. This rearrangement joins TRBV6-1 to TRBJ2-5, with D tentatively TRBD1 (6 bases). V gave up 3 bases and J gave up 1 base, with 9 bases separating them. The CDR3 consists of 14 residues. Germline CDR1 MNHNS, CDR2 SASEGT. This CDR3 reads CASSEGTRQETQYF. The CDR3 coding sequence is TGTGCCAGCAGTGAGGGGACACGCCAAGAGACCCAGTACTTC.

This rearrangement joins TRBV28 to TRBJ1-3; TRBD1 matches at 9 bases. The CDR3 sequence is 15 residues long. Germline loops: CDR1 MDHEN, CDR2 SYDVKM. The ends lost 5 bases at V and 4 bases at J; junction bases unmatched: 6. The CDR3 nucleotides read TGTGCCAGCAGTCACCAGACAGGGGGAGGAAACACCATATATTTT. It translates to CASSHQTGGGNTIYF.